This record looks at one T cell receptor (beta chain) sequence and its context. Its antigen target is currently unknown. Base qualities are not provided; no much larger clone lies one nucleotide away. The collaborating institutions used their own protocols to collect whole blood in K2EDTA tubes. For TCRbeta analysis, collaborator samples were shipped as frozen whole blood, as isolated PBMCs, or as DNA extracted from either sample type. TCRbeta CDR3 regions were amplified from genomic DNA by means of the immunoSEQ Assay, a bias-controlled multiplex PCR. The paper's processing steps were these. Within the assay, amplification of reference gene primers was used to estimate how many nucleated cells each sample contained. To quantify the absolute abundance of each unique TCRbeta CDR3 rearrangement, sequence reads were collapsed and filtered. For each sample, productive Simpson clonality was calculated as the square root of Simpson's diversity index across productive rearrangements. What TCRdb holds here is the immuneACCESS table cut down to in-frame rearrangements. Part of the clones is not present; checked against another copy, under half of the missing clones reflect an unresolved V gene, and the others are unexplained. The V and J calls and clone size were taken over from that table, and D and trimming were inferred from the DNA. Recorded for this sample are about 98,000 clones; 91% of them occurred a single time. Roughly 4.5% of the sample goes to the ten largest clones.

The data derive from a study of blood T cell repertoires in COVID-19 (TCRdb year 2020). With respect to the entire study: Collaborator samples came from the United States, Italy and Spain and covered acute and convalescent phases of COVID-19. The prospective study material was composed of cDNA or gDNA derived from T cells, B-cell-depleted T cells, or PBMCs. Deeply sampled blood TCRbeta repertoires from subjects exposed to, actively infected with, or recovered from COVID-19 were included in the dataset. The repertoires were made available in a free public database intended to serve as a resource for research on the immune response to SARS-CoV-2. The samples were drawn from the first 160 participants of the ongoing ImmuneRACE study and from about 1,200 subjects provided by 6 global collaborators. A de-identified subject ID, COVID-19 status, age in years and sex were almost always included in the sample metadata. Where available, HLA class I and class II types were taken from metadata supplied by the sample provider and were not determined by assay-based typing. The research as a whole found: The amount of clinical and demographic metadata varied by source and participant and was provided uncurated.

CDR1 and CDR2, looked up from the germline V gene, are MGHRA and YSYEKL. V trim: 2 bases; J trim: 7 bases; unmatched bases: 10. From cysteine to phenylalanine, the CDR3 is 15 amino acids long. Left in the record is the CDR3 DNA by itself, 45 bases read in frame from the first base. The receptor was derived from a man between 18 and 35 years old with acute or convalescent COVID-19. This receptor chain uses TRBV4-1 and TRBJ2-7; TRBD2 aligns with 8 central bases. The specimen was peripheral blood. The CDR3: CASSQPGKERGEQYF. The nucleotide sequence reads TGCGCCAGCAGCCAACCAGGGAAGGAGCGGGGGGAGCAGTACTTC.